This TCR beta chain was retrieved from a study of OX40 agonist ivuxolimab in advanced cancers. Study in general: Patients took ivuxolimab, an agonistic anti-OX40 (CD134) antibody. Partial responses were achieved by three patients, one with hepatocellular carcinoma and two with cutaneous melanoma. Every patient in dose escalation had hepatocellular carcinoma, melanoma, renal cell or head and neck cancer. Broader study findings: A proportion of nonresponders additionally exhibited low normalized T-cell clonal expansion.

Regarding this clone: Its antigen is as yet unknown.

V dropped 3 bases and J dropped 4 bases, with 16 bases sitting between them. The V gene's germline CDR1 is SGDLS and CDR2 YYNGEE. CDR3 length equals 15 residues. The repertoire was sequenced with immunoSEQ multiplex PCR; TCRdb's copy has only in-frame clones and lacks some. The sample includes about 62,000 clones, more than 85% of them seen just once. Sample: CD4+ or CD8+ T cells sorted from blood, taken in a trial of the OX40 agonist ivuxolimab. The rearrangement joins TRBV9 to TRBJ1-2; possible D gene TRBD1, 6 bases. The clonotype originates from an adult with an advanced solid tumor such as melanoma, head and neck, liver or kidney cancer. CDR3 nucleotide sequence: TGTGCCAGCAGCGAGAGGGGGGCGCAAAGCTATGGCTACACCTTC. The encoded protein is CASSERGAQSYGYTF.